This TCR beta chain was sequenced for a study of blood T cell repertoires in COVID-19. The J segment lost 5 bases and the V segment lost 7 bases, leaving 6 bases of the junction unmatched. The CDR3 sequence is 13 residues long. Sequenced by immunoSEQ multiplex PCR; TCRdb stores in-frame clones only, minus some. The data show approximately 12,000 clones, with roughly 90% seen just once and roughly an eighth held by the top ten. This TCR was recovered from a man in his sixties or seventies with active COVID-19. The rearrangement links TRBV12-3 or TRBV12-4 to TRBJ2-3; TRBD1 aligns across 7 bases. Sequences were obtained from peripheral blood. In nucleotides, the CDR3 is TGTGCCAGCACCCGTGGGGACAGAGATACGCAGTATTTT. This codes for CASTRGDRDTQYF.